The source of this T cell receptor beta chain is a study of blood T cell repertoires in COVID-19. Study at large: In each case, the material was cDNA or gDNA derived from T cells, B-cell-depleted T cells, or PBMCs.

Sequencing was performed with immunoSEQ multiplex PCR; in TCRdb, only in-frame clones are kept and a portion is missing. This table holds more than 70,000 clones, roughly nine tenths found once. The CDR3 totals 18 residues. The specimen sequenced was peripheral blood. The V gene is TRBV21-1, the J gene TRBJ1-6; no check of the table's D call, TRBD1, against the DNA was made. TRBV21-1 is a pseudogene. The sequence was obtained from a man aged 50 to 60 with acute or convalescent COVID-19. CDR3 in DNA: TGTGCCAGCAGCAAATTGGGTCAGGGGAGCTCCTATAATTCACCCCTCCACTTT. Translation: CASSKLGQGSSYNSPLHF.